This record covers a single T cell receptor (beta chain). Generated by immunoSEQ multiplex PCR, the TCRdb table keeps only in-frame clones and is missing some. The sample lists under 250,000 clones; approximately 86% were seen once. These data belong to a study of blood T cell repertoires in COVID-19. Study overall: The United States, Italy and Spain supplied acute and convalescent COVID-19 samples.

CDR3 length: 16 residues. Germline CDR1 reads MNHEY; CDR2 reads SVGEGT. The V end was cut by 5 bases, the J end by 4 bases, with 18 bases between. The V gene is TRBV6-2 or TRBV6-3, the J gene TRBJ1-3, with D tentatively TRBD1 (6 bases). The sequence derives from a woman aged 30 to 39 with acute COVID-19. Material for sequencing was PBMCs or T cells enriched from blood (not recorded which). The CDR3 loop is CASSPGHRLFGNTIYF. Written as DNA, the CDR3 is TGTGCCAGCAGTCCGGGACACCGGCTTTTCGGAAACACCATATATTTT.